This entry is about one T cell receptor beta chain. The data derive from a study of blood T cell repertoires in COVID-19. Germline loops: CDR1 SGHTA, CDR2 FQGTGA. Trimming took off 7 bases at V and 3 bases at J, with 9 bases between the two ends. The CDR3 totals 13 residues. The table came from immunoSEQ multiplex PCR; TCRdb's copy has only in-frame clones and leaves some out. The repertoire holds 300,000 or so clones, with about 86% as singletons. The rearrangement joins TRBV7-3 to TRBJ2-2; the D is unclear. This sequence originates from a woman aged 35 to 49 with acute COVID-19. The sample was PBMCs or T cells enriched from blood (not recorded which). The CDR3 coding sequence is TGTGCCAGCAACTCAGACTACACCGGGGAGCTGTTTTTT. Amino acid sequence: CASNSDYTGELFF.